Each of the 8 T cell receptor beta chains below was sequenced from the same sample in a study of shared clonotypes between healthy human individuals. Sequencing used immunoSEQ multiplex PCR; TCRdb keeps in-frame clones, though not all of them. The table has roughly 330,000 clones, under 80% seen once; the top ten hold 9% to 12%. Sequenced sample: memory CD4+ T cells sorted from blood. Subset given: CD45RA-negative fraction. Receptor source: a man aged 25-45 years in good health.

V usage is TRBV6-5 and J usage is TRBJ2-7, with 8 bases fitting TRBD1. Trimming at V came to 3 bases and at J to 3 bases, leaving 10 bases not matched to a gene. Germline V gives CDR1 MNHEY, CDR2 SVGAGI. The CDR3 spans 16 residues. The CDR3 region has the DNA TGTGCCAGCAGTTATGGGACAGGAAAATATCGCTACGAGCAGTACTTC. As protein: CASSYGTGKYRYEQYF.

The genes are TRBV2 and TRBJ2-2, with D tentatively TRBD1 or TRBD2 (5 bases each). Germline-derived CDR1 and CDR2 are SNHLY and FYNNEI. The V end lost 8 bases, the J end lost 1 base, and 11 bases lay between the germline ends. The CDR3 is 14 residues long. DNA of the CDR3: TGTGCCAGCGGGACGGCTGGGAACACCGGGGAGCTGTTTTTT. It codes for CASGTAGNTGELFF. Together with reference TRBV2 and TRBJ2-2, the CDR3 gives the full variable domain: EPEVTQTPSHQVTQMGQEVILRCVPISNHLYFYWYRQILGQKVEFLVSFYNNEISEKSEIFDDQFSVERPDGSNFTLKIRSTKLEDSAMYFCASGTAGNTGELFFGEGSRLTVL.

The V and J genes are TRBV4-1 and TRBJ2-5; 14 bases are a match to TRBD2. This CDR3 comprises 18 residues. The germline V gene has CDR1 MGHRA and CDR2 YSYEKL. V shed 0 bases, J shed 0 bases, and the junction held 3 bases outside the gene matches. The CDR3 loop is CASSQDRTSGGYQETQYF. The CDR3 nucleotides read TGCGCCAGCAGCCAAGACCGGACTAGCGGGGGGTACCAAGAGACCCAGTACTTC.

Remarks on this clone: This may be a read error, as it is one base from a much larger clone. Other nucleotide sequences in the sample specify the same CDR3. The chain uses TRBV6-1 and TRBJ2-7; TRBD2 aligns across 7 bases. J was trimmed by 3 bases and V by 4 bases; bases with no gene match: 0. The CDR3 loop spans 12 amino acids. The germline V gene encodes CDR1 MNHNS and CDR2 SASEGT. The CDR3 coding sequence is TGTGCCAGCAGTGTAGCGGGCTACGAGCAGTACTTC. It specifies CASSVAGYEQYF.

The chain links TRBV27 to TRBJ2-3, with no clear D. The CDR3 consists of 12 residues. Germline V gives CDR1 MNHEY, CDR2 SMNVEV (reference sequence). Trimming left V 6 bases short and J 2 bases short, with 6 bases between. The CDR3 is CASRKFTDTQYF. The CDR3 region has the DNA TGTGCCAGCAGAAAATTCACAGATACGCAGTATTTT.

The chain is built from TRBV9 and TRBJ2-3, with 8 bases fitting TRBD1. Losses at the gene ends were 4 bases for V and 2 bases for J; bases not matched to a gene: 6. The germline gives CDR1 SGDLS, CDR2 YYNGEE. The CDR3 loop spans 15 amino acids. The CDR3 loop reads CASSRQGLPTDTQYF. CDR3 DNA sequence: TGTGCCAGCAGCCGACAGGGGCTACCCACAGATACGCAGTATTTT.

This clone was recorded many times. The chain couples TRBV15 to TRBJ2-2, with D unclear. V gave up 1 base and J gave up 1 base, with 4 bases separating them. CDR1 is LNHNV, CDR2 YYDKDF, per germline (reference sequence). The CDR3 loop spans 14 amino acids. CDR3 region: CATSRGWNTGELFF. CDR3 nucleotide sequence: TGTGCCACCAGCAGAGGATGGAACACCGGGGAGCTGTTTTTT.

This clone occurred a few times. A far larger clone is off by one base, so a read error is likely. Other DNA variants within this sample encode the same CDR3. The gene calls are TRBV2 and TRBJ1-5; 7 positions match TRBD1. The germline gives CDR1 SNHLY, CDR2 FYNNEI. V lost 6 bases and J lost 2; bases outside the gene matches: 1. The CDR3 totals 13 residues. In nucleotides, the CDR3 is TGTGCCAGCAGCGGGACAGGCAATCAGCCCCAGCATTTT. Its translation is CASSGTGNQPQHF.